The present entry profiles one T cell receptor beta chain with its context. This clone's antigen is unknown. No clone much larger than this one lies a single base away; base qualities are absent. Its CDR3 holds 16 amino acids, cysteine through phenylalanine. Only the CDR3 part of the read is kept: 48 bases, read in frame from the first base. CDR1 and CDR2 were assigned from the germline V gene as SGHTA and FQGNSA. V trim: 1 base; J trim: 3 bases; unmatched bases: 9. The sample is drawn from a study of shared clonotypes between healthy human individuals (dated by TCRdb to 2018 to 2020). Study-level background: A few men and two women, aged 18 to 49 years, made up the cohort. Between about 0.94 and 8.9 billion PBMCs per donor were obtained by leukapheresis. For each donor, three plates each were used for CD4 naive and CD4 memory, two plates were used for CD8 naive, and one plate was used for CD8 memory. Libraries were prepared and TCR repertoires were sequenced by different laboratories using diverse techniques, in order to increase sequencing depth and limit assay-specific biases. To estimate repertoire size and how much clonotype sharing occurs between individuals, the study deeply sequenced the blood TCR repertoires of five healthy adults.

The donors were healthy, HIV-negative adults who had no recently reported acute infections or vaccinations. Every donor was a Caucasian adult living in Nashville, Tennessee, USA. CD4+ T cells were enriched by magnetic negative selection; naive cells were then positively selected on CD45RA, and the negative fraction formed the memory subset. Blood was obtained by leukapheresis, after which PBMCs were separated by Ficoll-Histopaque density gradient centrifugation and cryopreserved in liquid nitrogen vapor phase. Analytical flow cytometry was used to check the purity and quantity of each magnetically sorted T cell population. Each sorted fraction had its genomic DNA isolated and then quantified by UV absorbance on a Nanodrop 2000c. Using the deep immunoSEQ assay, TCR CDR3 regions were amplified from genomic DNA by multiplex PCR. Extracted genomic DNA from each cell subset was distributed evenly across all wells of several immunoSEQ 96-well plates, and each plate was treated as a replicate. For sorted subsets, around 200 ng genomic DNA, equal to approximately 30,000 T cell genomes, was loaded into each replicate PCR. Purified libraries were quantified with a Qubit 3.0 fluorometer, sized on a Bioanalyzer 2100, and re-quantified with the KAPA Library Quantification kit. A separate single-read 150-cycle Illumina NextSeq 550 flow cell was used to sequence each immunoSEQ 96-well plate. In the paper's pipeline: Because the immunoSEQ output held only junctional sequences and lacked quality scores, the filtering could not match the filtering applied to full-length reads. To assign V/J genes and CDR3, sequences were annotated against IMGT germline references using PyIR, a Python wrapper for IgBLAST v1.9. Reads were filtered out if the reads had weak V/J assignments (E-value above 1e-6), no CDR3, stop codons, out-of-frame junctions, or ambiguous translated residues. V3J clonotypes were defined by identical inferred V gene, J gene, and CDR3 amino acid sequence. The percentage overlap between two repertoires was calculated by dividing the number of shared unique clonotypes by the size of the smaller repertoire. Richness of each repertoire was evaluated using RTK rarefaction, the Chao1 estimator, and Recon v2.1 estimates of unobserved clonotypes. Generation probabilities for all TCRbeta clonotypes obtained by the gDNA method from a few donors were computed using OLGA. TCRdb obtained this table from immuneACCESS and retained in-frame rearrangements with V and J assigned. These tables miss some clones; where compared with another copy, unresolved V genes account for less than half of the shortfall, and the remainder is unexplained. That table furnishes V, J and clone size, whereas the DNA furnished D and trimming. Within this sample are 2 million to 2.5 million clones, with roughly 95% of them counted one time only. The ten biggest clones cover roughly 0.13% of the sample.

Results the study describes overall, beyond this receptor: Compared with non-shared clonotypes, the clonotypes found in all four sorted-subset donors had higher generation probabilities. The small number of donors limited the genetic and exposure-history diversity represented. Sampling was restricted to blood, and TCR repertoires in tissue are likely to differ from TCR repertoires in blood. Pairwise subsampling indicated that sequencing depth was expected to affect the degree of clonotype sharing among donors. Estimated clonotype richness was generally larger for naive than for memory subsets. When a few donors were compared, the shared fraction of clonotypes was around 5% for naive CD4, 3.5% for naive CD8, 2% to 2.5% for memory CD4, and 0.4% for memory CD8. Rarefaction of sorted-subset datasets indicated incomplete sequencing despite the large sequencing depth.

Sequences were obtained from naive CD4+ T cells sorted from blood. The cell subset or site label of this sample denotes: CD45RA+ positively selected. This TCR was sampled from a man younger than 35 in good health. This chain joins TRBV7-2 to TRBJ2-7; 7 of the junction bases match TRBD2. The DNA is as follows: TGTGCCAGCAGCTTAGGCGTCTGGGCGGGGGACTACGAGCAGTACTTC. It is translated as CASSLGVWAGDYEQYF. Extended through the reference TRBV7-2 and TRBJ2-7 proteins, this CDR3 yields the full variable domain: GAGVSQSPSNKVTEKGKDVELRCDPISGHTALYWYRQSLGQGLEFLIYFQGNSAPDKSGLPSDRFSAERTGGSVSTLTIQRTQQEDSAVYLCASSLGVWAGDYEQYFGPGTRLTVT.